The clone carrying this T cell receptor (beta chain) was detected only a few times. The data belong to a study of long-term antiretroviral therapy in people with HIV. Germline V gene lookup returns CDR1 GTSNPN and CDR2 SVGIG (reference sequence). The CDR3 is 13 residues long. Trimming took 3 bases from V and 7 from J, leaving 15 bases between them. Investigators performed immunoSEQ version v3.0 at survey level. The repertoire was sequenced with immunoSEQ multiplex PCR; TCRdb's copy has only in-frame clones and lacks some. Among around 40,000 clones, approximately 86% were seen once, and the ten largest hold 5.1%.

The chain has TRBV30 and TRBJ1-2; possibly TRBD1 for D (5 bases). This sequence was found in a woman aged 50 to 60 with HIV. The source was unsorted PBMCs, collected 0.1 years before starting antiretroviral therapy. The CDR3 loop reads CAWSGRVDGGYTF. In DNA, the CDR3 is TGTGCCTGGAGCGGCAGGGTTGACGGTGGCTACACCTTC.